This passage covers 13 T cell receptor beta chains from one sample sequenced in a study of graft-versus-host responses after intestinal transplantation (dated by TCRdb to the early 2020s). Library preparation was by the immunoSEQ multiplex PCR assay. Held by TCRdb, this immuneACCESS table contains in-frame sequences only and omits some clones. Under half of the omission traces to an unresolved V gene where checked; the cause of the rest is unknown. The sample profile shows about 26,000 clones; about four fifths of them were found once. The top ten clonotypes cover 0.55% to 0.8% of the sample. These receptors' antigens are unknown. The time point label corresponds to: cells obtained before transplantation from donor or recipient. Source: unstimulated CD4+ T cells sorted from spleen or lymph node cells, taken before intestinal transplant. These receptors came from a human donor who received an intestinal transplant.

This clone has a handful of counts. Other DNA sequences in the sample encode the same CDR3. V is TRBV5-4 and J is TRBJ2-5; perhaps TRBD1 as D (5 bases). The CDR3 runs 14 residues. The V gene lost 0 bases and the J gene lost 1 base, with 7 bases spanning the gap. CDR1 and CDR2 from the germline V gene are SGHNT and YYREEE (reference sequence). The CDR3 protein is CASSLGGPQETQYF. CDR3 sequence (DNA): TGTGCCAGCAGCTTGGGGGGCCCCCAAGAGACCCAGTACTTC. Drawing the rest from reference TRBV5-4 and TRBJ2-5, the complete variable domain is ETGVTQSPTHLIKTRGQQVTLRCSSQSGHNTVSWYQQALGQGPQFIFQYYREEENGRGNFPPRFSGLQFPNYSSELNVNALELDDSALYLCASSLGGPQETQYFGPGTRLLVL.

This chain joins TRBV4-1 and TRBJ2-2, with D perhaps matching TRBD2 (5 bases). Trimming cost V 0 bases and J 2 bases, with 13 bases left between them. CDR1 is MGHRA, CDR2 YSYEKL, per germline. This CDR3 spans 17 amino acids. Here the CDR3 DNA reads TGCGCCAGCAGCCAAGATCTGAGGGCCTCCAACACCGGGGAGCTGTTTTTT. This encodes CASSQDLRASNTGELFF.

The chain links TRBV19 to TRBJ2-4; 11 bases map to TRBD2. The V gene end was trimmed by 5 bases and the J gene end by 1 base; junction bases not matched to a gene: 4. CDR3 size: 16 residues. Looked up from germline, CDR1 is LNHDA and CDR2 is SQIVND (reference sequence). The CDR3 sequence: CASSVSGGVAKNIQYF. The CDR3 DNA follows: TGTGCCAGTAGTGTTAGCGGGGGGGTGGCCAAAAACATTCAGTACTTC.

The rearrangement links TRBV7-3 to TRBJ1-1; the D is unclear. Looked up from germline, CDR1 is SGHTA and CDR2 is FQGTGA. V was cut by 5 bases and J by 2 bases, with 9 bases left in between. The CDR3 has 13 amino acids. CDR3 DNA sequence: TGTGCCAGCAGCCTCCAGCCTAACACTGAAGCTTTCTTT. This gives the protein CASSLQPNTEAFF.

The V call is TRBV11-2, the J call TRBJ2-3, with D possibly being TRBD1 (6 bases). This CDR3 is 16 amino acids long. Trimming cost V 5 bases and J 1 base, with 16 bases left between them. Germline-derived CDR1 and CDR2 are SGHAT and FQNNGV. The CDR3 loop reads CASSPWIGGGTDTQYF. The CDR3 bases are TGTGCCAGCAGCCCTTGGATAGGGGGAGGCACAGATACGCAGTATTTT.

The chain couples TRBV19 to TRBJ2-3; D may be TRBD1 (6 bases). The V end was cut by 5 bases, the J end by 0 bases, with 12 bases between. Germline V lookup: CDR1 LNHDA, CDR2 SQIVND (reference sequence). This CDR3 region has 15 residues. The CDR3 loop is CASSLRDTSTDTQYF. In DNA form, the CDR3 reads TGTGCCAGTAGTCTCCGGGACACTAGCACAGATACGCAGTATTTT.

The genes are TRBV7-3 and TRBJ1-1; TRBD1 agrees at 10 bases. Germline CDR1 reads SGHTA; CDR2 reads FQGTGA. The CDR3 has 16 amino acids. V lost 5 bases to trimming and J lost 6 bases; unmatched junction nucleotides: 12. In nucleotides, the CDR3 is TGTGCCAGCAGCCTCACACCCGGGACAGGGGATTCTGAAGCTTTCTTT. It specifies CASSLTPGTGDSEAFF.

This clone has a handful of counts. This chain connects TRBV9 to TRBJ2-7; TRBD2 agrees at 9 bases. The ends lost 0 bases at V and 0 bases at J; junction bases unmatched: 4. The CDR3 extends over 16 amino acids. The V gene's germline CDR1 is SGDLS and CDR2 YYNGEE. As DNA, the CDR3 is TGTGCCAGCAGCGTAGGGCATAGCGGGAGCTCCTACGAGCAGTACTTC. Amino acids: CASSVGHSGSSYEQYF.

The chain links TRBV5-1 to TRBJ2-7, with D possibly being TRBD2 (5 bases). The CDR3 loop spans 14 amino acids. V lost 4 bases to trimming and J lost 3 bases, with 14 bases between them. CDR1 is SGHRS, CDR2 YFSETQ, per germline. The CDR3 loop reads CASSIGLKVYEQYF. CDR3 bases: TGCGCCAGCAGCATAGGACTCAAGGTCTACGAGCAGTACTTC.

The rearrangement joins TRBV6-1 to TRBJ2-7; D might be TRBD1 (6 bases). V was trimmed by 8 bases and J by 0 bases, leaving 17 bases between them. Germline V gene sequence: CDR1 MNHNS, CDR2 SASEGT. The CDR3 consists of 15 residues. As DNA, the CDR3 is TGTGCCAGCCCCCGTGGGGGCCCGAGCTCCTACGAGCAGTACTTC. Amino acids: CASPRGGPSSYEQYF.

This chain's CDR3 is CASSLQLSNEQFF. The CDR3 coding sequence is TGCGCCAGCAGCTTGCAGCTTTCCAATGAGCAGTTCTTC. The chain is built from TRBV5-1 and TRBJ2-1; D is unresolved. Trimming shortened V by 1 base and J by 6 bases, and 8 bases separated the two germline ends. The CDR3 has 13 residues. Germline CDR1 reads SGHRS; CDR2 reads YFSETQ.

The chain joins TRBV7-8 to TRBJ1-1; the match to TRBD1 covers 8 bases. This CDR3 region has 16 residues. In germline, CDR1 is SGHVS, CDR2 FQNEAQ. V gave up 4 bases and J gave up 5 bases; unmatched junction bases: 12. CDR3 sequence reads: CASSSLQGVRLTEAFF. The DNA for the CDR3 is TGTGCCAGCAGCTCGTTACAGGGGGTAAGGTTGACTGAAGCTTTCTTT.

The V gene is TRBV15, the J gene TRBJ2-2, with 8 bases matching TRBD1. Per the germline V gene, CDR1 is LNHNV and CDR2 is YYDKDF (reference sequence). The CDR3 spans 16 residues. V shed 1 base, J shed 7 bases, and the junction held 8 bases outside the gene matches. CDR3 nucleotides: TGTGCCACCAGCAGAGCGACAGGGGTTCCGTTCGGGGAGCTGTTTTTT. It translates to CATSRATGVPFGELFF.